This T cell receptor beta chain was captured in a study of OX40 agonist ivuxolimab in advanced cancers. Study-wide context: Given to patients was ivuxolimab, an agonistic anti-OX40 (CD134) antibody. Intravenous ivuxolimab at 0.01 to 10 mg/kg was given to patients every 2 weeks.

Assay used: immunoSEQ multiplex PCR; TCRdb lists only in-frame clones, some missing. The sample carries 30,000 to 35,000 clones, about three quarters recorded once. With 3 bases clipped from V and 6 bases from J, the junction kept 7 bases outside the gene matches. This CDR3 spans 14 amino acids. The germline V gene encodes CDR1 KGHSH and CDR2 LQKENI. The material sequenced was CD4+ or CD8+ T cells sorted from blood, taken in a trial of the OX40 agonist ivuxolimab. The J gene is TRBJ1-1, the V gene TRBV18, with 7 bases lining up with TRBD1. The TCR sequence derives from an adult with an advanced solid tumor such as melanoma, head and neck, liver or kidney cancer. The CDR3 here is CASSPRDSSAEAFF. The CDR3 DNA is TGTGCCAGCTCACCCCGGGACAGCTCGGCTGAAGCTTTCTTT.